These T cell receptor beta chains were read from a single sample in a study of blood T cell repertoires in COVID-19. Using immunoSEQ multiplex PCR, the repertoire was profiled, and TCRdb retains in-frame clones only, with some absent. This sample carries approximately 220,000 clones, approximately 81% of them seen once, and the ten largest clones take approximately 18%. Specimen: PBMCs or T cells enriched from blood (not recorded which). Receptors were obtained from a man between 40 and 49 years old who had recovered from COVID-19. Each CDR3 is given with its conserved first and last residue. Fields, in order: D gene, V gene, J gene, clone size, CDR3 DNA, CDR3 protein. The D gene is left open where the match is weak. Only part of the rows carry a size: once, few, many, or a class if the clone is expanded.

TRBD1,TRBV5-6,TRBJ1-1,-,TGTGCCAGCAGCTCTATCACAGGGGACACTGAAGCTTTCTTT,CASSSITGDTEAFF
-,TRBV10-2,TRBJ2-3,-,TGCGCCAGCAGTGAGAACAGAGATACGCAGTATTTT,CASSENRDTQYF
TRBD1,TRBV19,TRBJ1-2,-,TGTGCCAGTAGTGAGACAGGGGGAACTAACTATGGCTACACCTTC,CASSETGGTNYGYTF
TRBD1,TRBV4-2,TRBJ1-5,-,TGTGCCAGCAGCCCGGGACAGAATAGCAATCAGCCCCAGCATTTT,CASSPGQNSNQPQHF
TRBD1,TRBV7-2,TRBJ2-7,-,TGTGCCAGCAGCTTGGATACGGGACAGGGTGCCTACGAGCAGTACTTC,CASSLDTGQGAYEQYF
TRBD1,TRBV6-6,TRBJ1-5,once,TGTGCCAGCAGTCTAAAGCCGGGACAGGGGTGGGGCAATCAGCCCCAGCATTTT,CASSLKPGQGWGNQPQHF
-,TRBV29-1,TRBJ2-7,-,TGCAGCGTTGCCGGGGGCGCGGGGGAGAGCTACGAGCAGTACTTC,CSVAGGAGESYEQYF
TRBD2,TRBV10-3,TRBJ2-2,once,TGTGCCATCAAAGAATTTAGCGGGATCACCGGGGAGCTGTTTTTT,CAIKEFSGITGELFF
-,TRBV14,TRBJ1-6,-,TGTGCCAGCAGCCAGACAGAGTGGCGTTCCTATAATTCACCCCTCCACTTT,CASSQTEWRSYNSPLHF
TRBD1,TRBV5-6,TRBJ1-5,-,TGTGCCAGCAGCGCCTCAGGGGGCGGATATCAGCCCCAGCATTTT,CASSASGGGYQPQHF
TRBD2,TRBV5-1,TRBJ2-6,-,TGCGCCAGCAGCTTGGATCTTAGCGGGAGCTCTGGGGCCAACGTCCTGACTTTC,CASSLDLSGSSGANVLTF
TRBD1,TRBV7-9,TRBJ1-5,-,TGTGCCAGCAGCCCGACAGGGCACAATCAGCCCCAGCATTTT,CASSPTGHNQPQHF
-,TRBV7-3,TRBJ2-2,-,TGTGCCAGCAGCTTAGTGCCCGCGGGAGGGGAGCTGTTTTTT,CASSLVPAGGELFF
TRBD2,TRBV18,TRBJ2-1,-,TGTGCCAGCAAGAACGCGGGAGGTCGAAATGAGCAGTTCTTC,CASKNAGGRNEQFF
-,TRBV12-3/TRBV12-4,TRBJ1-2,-,TGTGCCAGCAGTTTTGAGGGCAACTATGGCTACACCTTC,CASSFEGNYGYTF
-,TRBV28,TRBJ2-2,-,TGTGCCAGCAGTGGGGGGTGGGCCGACACCGGGGAGCTGTTTTTT,CASSGGWADTGELFF
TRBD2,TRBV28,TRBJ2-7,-,TGTGCCAGCAGTCTCCTCGGGACTAGCTACGAGCAGTACTTC,CASSLLGTSYEQYF
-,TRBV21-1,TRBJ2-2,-,TGTGCCAGCAGCAAGTTTCCGACCGGGACAGGGGGCGTCGGGGAGCTGTTTTTT,CASSKFPTGTGGVGELFF
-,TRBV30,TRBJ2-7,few,TGTGCCTGGAGTGCCTCTGACTTCCCTACCTACGAGCAGTACTTC,CAWSASDFPTYEQYF
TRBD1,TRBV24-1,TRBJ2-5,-,TGTGCCACCAGTGATCCGACAGGGGGCGAGACCCAGTACTTC,CATSDPTGGETQYF
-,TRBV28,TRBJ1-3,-,TGTGCCAGCAGTTTAGAGATATCCTCTGGAAACACCATATATTTT,CASSLEISSGNTIYF
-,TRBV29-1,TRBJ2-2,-,TGCAGCGTTGAATCAGGACACTCTATGGGGGAGCTGTTTTTT,CSVESGHSMGELFF
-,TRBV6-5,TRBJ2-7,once,TGTGCCAGCAGTTATGGAGACAGATACGAGCAGTACTTC,CASSYGDRYEQYF
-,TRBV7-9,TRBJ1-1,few,TGTGCCAGCAGCCTTGACAGGAACACTGAAGCTTTCTTT,CASSLDRNTEAFF
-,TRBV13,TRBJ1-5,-,TGTGCCAGCAGCTTTGGGGCGGGGAATCAGCCCCAGCATTTT,CASSFGAGNQPQHF
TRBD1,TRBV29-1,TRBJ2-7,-,TGCAGCGTTGAAGATTTCGGTGCAAGGACAGGGGGGACATACGAGCAGTACTTC,CSVEDFGARTGGTYEQYF
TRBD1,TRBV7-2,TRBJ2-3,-,TGTGCCAGCAGCTTAAACAGGGGCTATCAAATGGATACGCAGTATTTT,CASSLNRGYQMDTQYF
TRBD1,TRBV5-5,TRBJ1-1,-,TGTGCCAGCAGACCAGGGACAGGGGAAGCTTTCTTT,CASRPGTGEAFF
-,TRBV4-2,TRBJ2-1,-,TGTGCCAGCAGCCAAGCGGGTAGGAATGAGCAGTTCTTC,CASSQAGRNEQFF
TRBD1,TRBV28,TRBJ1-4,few,TGTGCCAGCAGTTACTCTCCGGGACAGGGGGCAACTAATGAAAAACTGTTTTTT,CASSYSPGQGATNEKLFF
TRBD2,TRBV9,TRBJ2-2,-,TGTGCCAGCAGCGTAGACGGCGGGAGGGTCACCGGGGAGCTGTTTTTT,CASSVDGGRVTGELFF
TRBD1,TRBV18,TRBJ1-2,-,TGTGCCAGCTCACCGACAGGGAACTATGGCTACACCTTC,CASSPTGNYGYTF
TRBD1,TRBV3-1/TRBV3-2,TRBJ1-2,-,TGTGCCAGCAGCCAAACAGACAGGGCACAAGGCTACACCTTC,CASSQTDRAQGYTF
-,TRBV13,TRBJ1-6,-,TGTGCCAGCAGCTTACGAGGCAGGGTGTATTCACCCCTCCACTTT,CASSLRGRVYSPLHF
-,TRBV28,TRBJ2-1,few,TGTGCCAGCAGTTTTATGCGGAAGGAGTATAATGAGCAGTTCTTC,CASSFMRKEYNEQFF
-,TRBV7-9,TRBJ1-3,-,TGTGCCAGCAGCTTAGTCGGGGTCTCTGGAAACACCATATATTTT,CASSLVGVSGNTIYF
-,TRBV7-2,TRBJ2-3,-,TGTGCCAGCAGCTTGAACGGGAGAGCTACGCAGTATTTT,CASSLNGRATQYF
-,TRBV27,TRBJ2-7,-,TGTGCCAGCAGTTCGGCGGGGCGTGAGCAGTACTTC,CASSSAGREQYF
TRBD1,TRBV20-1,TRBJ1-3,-,TGCAGTGCTAGTAGGGACAGCCCTTTCTCTGGAAACACCATATATTTT,CSASRDSPFSGNTIYF
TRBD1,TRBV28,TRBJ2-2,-,TGTGCCAGCAGGATTTGGATTCGGACAGGGGCGAGCACCGGGGAGCTGTTTTTT,CASRIWIRTGASTGELFF
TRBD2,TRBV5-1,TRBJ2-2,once,TGCGCCAGCAGCTTAAGGGGACTAGCGGGAGTCTCCCACACCGGGGAGCTGTTTTTT,CASSLRGLAGVSHTGELFF
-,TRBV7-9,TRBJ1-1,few,TGTGCCAGCAGCAACCCAGGGAGGTACACTGAAGCTTTCTTT,CASSNPGRYTEAFF
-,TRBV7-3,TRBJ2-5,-,TGTGCCAGCAGCCCCTCCCCGGGTCGAGAGACCCAGTACTTC,CASSPSPGRETQYF
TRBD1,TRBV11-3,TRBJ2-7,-,TGTGCCAGCAGCCCAGGACAGGGGAATTTCCACGAGCAGTACTTC,CASSPGQGNFHEQYF
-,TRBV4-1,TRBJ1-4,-,TGCGCCAGCAGTCAAAAGGAGGGTAGTACTAATGAAAAACTGTTTTTT,CASSQKEGSTNEKLFF
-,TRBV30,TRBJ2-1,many,TGTGCCCGAGGGGGGTGGGAGGGCTACAATGAGCAGTTCTTC,CARGGWEGYNEQFF
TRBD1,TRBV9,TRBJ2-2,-,TGTGCCAGCAGCAAGGGACAGGGGACGGCCGGGGAGCTGTTTTTT,CASSKGQGTAGELFF
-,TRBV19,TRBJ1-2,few,TGTGCCAGTAGTATGACGGATAACAGCCGCTACACCTTC,CASSMTDNSRYTF
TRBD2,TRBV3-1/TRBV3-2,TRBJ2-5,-,TGTGCCAGCAGCCATGCCTTTTCTAGCGGGAGCCTCAATAAAGAGACCCAGTACTTC,CASSHAFSSGSLNKETQYF
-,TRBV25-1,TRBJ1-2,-,TGTGCCAGCAGCTCCCTAACAGGGAGCGATGGCTACACCTTC,CASSSLTGSDGYTF
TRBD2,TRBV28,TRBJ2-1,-,TGTGCCAGCAGCTCCTGGAAGACTAGCGGGAGTTGGAATGAGCAGTTCTTC,CASSSWKTSGSWNEQFF
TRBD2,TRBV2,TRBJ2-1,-,TGTGCCAGCACCACAAGCGGGAGTAACAATGAGCAGTTCTTC,CASTTSGSNNEQFF